This T cell receptor (beta chain) is from a study of T cell repertoires in aging, cancer and after chemotherapy. TRB rearrangements spanning V, D and J were amplified using mixed TRB-A/B primers. Each CDR3 protein gets one entry after TCRdb re-called the multiplex PCR reads with MiXCR. The table has just over 3,000 distinct CDR3 sequences, roughly 46% seen once; the top ten hold around 6%. Per the germline V gene, CDR1 is SGHRS and CDR2 is YFSETQ. The CDR3 runs to 15 residues. V lost 4 bases, J lost 3 bases, and 6 bases stayed unmatched. TCR beta rearrangements were amplified from peripheral blood genomic DNA.

What was sequenced was blood. The rearrangement uses TRBV5-1 and TRBJ2-7; the match to TRBD1 covers 11 bases. This receptor was taken from a human donor with a solid tumor. DNA of the CDR3: TGCGCCAGCAGCCAAAGGACAGGGGGCGGCTACGAGCAGTACTTC. Translating it yields CASSQRTGGGYEQYF. Based on the CDR3 plus reference TRBV5-1 and TRBJ2-7, the full variable domain is KAGVTQTPRYLIKTRGQQVTLSCSPISGHRSVSWYQQTPGQGLQFLFEYFSETQRNKGNFPGRFSGRQFSNSRSEMNVSTLELGDSALYLCASSQRTGGGYEQYFGPGTRLTVT.